This T cell receptor (beta chain) is from a study of blood T cell repertoires in COVID-19. About the study: COVID-19 samples collected from the United States, Italy and Spain covered acute and convalescent phases. In each case, the material was cDNA or gDNA derived from T cells, B-cell-depleted T cells, or PBMCs.

Germline assignment: CDR1 ENHRY and CDR2 SYGVKD. This CDR3 has 14 amino acids. V lost 4 bases to trimming and J lost 5 bases, with 14 bases between them. In the original workflow: Amplification with reference gene primers provided the estimates of nucleated cell counts. TCRdb's copy holds only in-frame clones and misses some; the assay was immunoSEQ multiplex PCR. V and J calls and clone size are those listed in that table; D and trimming were worked out from the DNA. Here the sample spans around 63,000 clones, around 81% being singletons. V gene TRBV10-3 combines with J gene TRBJ1-1; D may be TRBD1 (6 bases). Sample: peripheral blood. The sequence was obtained from a man aged 55-75 years with acute or convalescent COVID-19. The CDR3 loop is CAISGIPGQTEAFF. CDR3 sequence (DNA): TGTGCCATCAGTGGGATACCGGGACAAACTGAAGCTTTCTTT.